This T cell receptor beta chain was sequenced in a study of blood T cell repertoires in COVID-19. Study as a whole: COVID-19 samples collected from the United States, Italy and Spain covered acute and convalescent phases.

How the authors handled the data: Estimates of nucleated cell counts were drawn from the amplification of reference gene primers. Produced via immunoSEQ multiplex PCR; TCRdb's table is partial and in-frame only. D and trimming were read from the DNA, whereas the V and J calls and clone size are those reported in that table. The sample consists of about 220,000 clones, more than 70% of them appearing once. The CDR3 sequence is 15 residues long. CDR1 is LNHDA, CDR2 SQIVND, per germline (reference sequence). With V trimmed by 4 bases and J by 3 bases, 7 bases remained unmatched. This receptor was taken from a woman between 40 and 55 years old with acute COVID-19. The sequenced sample consisted of PBMCs or T cells enriched from blood (not recorded which). The V and J genes are TRBV19 and TRBJ2-3, with 7 bases identical to TRBD1. Written as DNA, the CDR3 is TGTGCCAGTAGTAATCGACAGGGTAGGACAGATACGCAGTATTTT. It codes for CASSNRQGRTDTQYF.